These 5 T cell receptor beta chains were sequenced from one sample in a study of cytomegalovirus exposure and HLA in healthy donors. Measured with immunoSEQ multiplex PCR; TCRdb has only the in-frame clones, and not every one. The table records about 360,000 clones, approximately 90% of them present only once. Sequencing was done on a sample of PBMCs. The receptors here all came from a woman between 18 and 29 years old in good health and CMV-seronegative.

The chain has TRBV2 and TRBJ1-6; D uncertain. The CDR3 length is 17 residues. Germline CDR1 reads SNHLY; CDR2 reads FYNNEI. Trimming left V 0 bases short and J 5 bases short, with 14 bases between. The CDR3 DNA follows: TGTGCCAGCAGTGAAGCACTATCCCCGGTTAATAATTCACCCCTCCACTTT. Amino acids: CASSEALSPVNNSPLHF.

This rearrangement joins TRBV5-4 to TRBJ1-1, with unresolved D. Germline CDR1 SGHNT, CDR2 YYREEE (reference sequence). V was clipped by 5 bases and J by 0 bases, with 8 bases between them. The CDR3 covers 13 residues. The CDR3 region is CASRVQLNTEAFF. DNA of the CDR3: TGTGCCAGCAGGGTACAGCTGAACACTGAAGCTTTCTTT. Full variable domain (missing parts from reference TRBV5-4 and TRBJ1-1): ETGVTQSPTHLIKTRGQQVTLRCSSQSGHNTVSWYQQALGQGPQFIFQYYREEENGRGNFPPRFSGLQFPNYSSELNVNALELDDSALYLCASRVQLNTEAFFGQGTRLTVV.

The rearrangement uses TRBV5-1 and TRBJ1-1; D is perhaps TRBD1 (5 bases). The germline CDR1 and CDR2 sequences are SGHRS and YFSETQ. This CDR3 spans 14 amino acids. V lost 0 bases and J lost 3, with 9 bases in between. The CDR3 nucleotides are TGCGCCAGCAGCTTGGAAAAGGGGTACACTGAAGCTTTCTTT. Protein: CASSLEKGYTEAFF.

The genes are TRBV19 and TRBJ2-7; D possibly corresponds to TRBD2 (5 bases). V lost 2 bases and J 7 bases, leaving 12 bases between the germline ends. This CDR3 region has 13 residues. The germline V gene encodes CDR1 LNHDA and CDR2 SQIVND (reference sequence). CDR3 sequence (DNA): TGTGCCAGTAGTATACCCTACTCGGGGGAGCAGTACTTC. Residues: CASSIPYSGEQYF.

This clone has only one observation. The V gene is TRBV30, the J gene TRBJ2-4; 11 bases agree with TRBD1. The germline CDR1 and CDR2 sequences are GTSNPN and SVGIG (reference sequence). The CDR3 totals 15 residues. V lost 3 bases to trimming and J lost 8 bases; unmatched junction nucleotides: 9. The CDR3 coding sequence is TGTGCCTGGAGGGAGGGACAGGGGGTGTTCGACATTCAGTACTTC. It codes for CAWREGQGVFDIQYF.